This T cell receptor beta chain stems from a study of shared clonotypes between healthy human individuals. Study outcomes and limitations: Sharing across a handful of donors was seen in 4% to 6.5% of naive CD4 clonotypes.

Trimming at V came to 1 base and at J to 2 bases, leaving 5 bases not matched to a gene. Germline CDR1 is SGHAT and CDR2 is FQNNGV. This CDR3 region has 16 residues. In this sample, this clone turned up once. What it binds is not known. The assay was immunoSEQ multiplex PCR, and TCRdb's table has in-frame clones only and misses some. The sample lists 900,000 to 1,200,000 clones, approximately 78% seen once, with under 0.8% in the top ten. Material: memory CD4+ T cells from PBMCs. Subset reported: CD45RA-negative fraction. The chain links TRBV11-2 to TRBJ2-1, with TRBD2 matching over 7 bases. The origin of this receptor is a young man in good health. Some clones in this sample may be carry-over from other donors' samples. The chain's CDR3 is CASSLVGGSTYNEQFF. The DNA for the CDR3 is TGTGCCAGCAGCTTAGTCGGCGGGAGTACCTACAATGAGCAGTTCTTC.